This T cell receptor beta chain was captured by sequencing in a study of siplizumab effects on memory and regulatory T cells. The CDR3 consists of 15 residues. The ends were cut back, 0 bases at V and 5 bases at J, with 11 bases in the middle. In germline, CDR1 is SGHTA, CDR2 FQGTGA. The table came from immunoSEQ multiplex PCR; TCRdb's copy has only in-frame clones and leaves some out. This repertoire shows fewer than 70,000 clones, 80% to 90% found once; its top ten account for over 1.5%. The sample taken for sequencing was Tregs sorted from blood. The chain links TRBV7-3 to TRBJ2-1, with D possibly being TRBD2 (6 bases). This clonotype was sampled from a human donor in good health. The CDR3 protein is CASSLTRDLHNEQFF. DNA of the CDR3: TGTGCCAGCAGCTTAACGAGGGACTTGCACAATGAGCAGTTCTTC.